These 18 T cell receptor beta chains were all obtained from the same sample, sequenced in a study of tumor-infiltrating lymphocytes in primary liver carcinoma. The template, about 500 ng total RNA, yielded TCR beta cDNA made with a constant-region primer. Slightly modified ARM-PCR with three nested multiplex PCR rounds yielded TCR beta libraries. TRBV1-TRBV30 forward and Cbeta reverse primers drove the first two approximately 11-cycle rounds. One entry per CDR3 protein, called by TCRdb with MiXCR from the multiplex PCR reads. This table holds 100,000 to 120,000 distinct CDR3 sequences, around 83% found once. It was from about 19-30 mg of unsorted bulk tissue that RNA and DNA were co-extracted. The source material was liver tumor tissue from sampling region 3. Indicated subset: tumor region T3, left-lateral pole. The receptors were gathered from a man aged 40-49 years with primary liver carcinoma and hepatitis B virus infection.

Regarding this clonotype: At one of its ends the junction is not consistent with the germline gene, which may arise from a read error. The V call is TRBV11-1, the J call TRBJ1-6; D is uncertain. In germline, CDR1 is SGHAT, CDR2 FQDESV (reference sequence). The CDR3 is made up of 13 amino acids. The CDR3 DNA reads TGTGCCGGCAGCCAGACACTGGTTTCACCCTTCCACTTT. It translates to CAGSQTLVSPFHF. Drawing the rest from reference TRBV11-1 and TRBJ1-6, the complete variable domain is EAEVAQSPRYKITEKSQAVAFWCDPISGHATLYWYRQILGQGPELLVQFQDESVVDDSQLPKDRFSAERLKGVDSTLKIQPAELGDSAMYLCAGSQTLVSPFHFGNGTRLTVT.

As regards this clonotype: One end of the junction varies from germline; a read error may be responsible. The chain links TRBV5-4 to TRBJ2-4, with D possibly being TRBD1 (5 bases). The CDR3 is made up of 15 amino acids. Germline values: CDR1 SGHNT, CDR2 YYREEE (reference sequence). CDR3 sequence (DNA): TGTGCTAGCAGCTTGGTGATGGGGCGAATAAACATTCAGTACTTC. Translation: CASSLVMGRINIQYF.

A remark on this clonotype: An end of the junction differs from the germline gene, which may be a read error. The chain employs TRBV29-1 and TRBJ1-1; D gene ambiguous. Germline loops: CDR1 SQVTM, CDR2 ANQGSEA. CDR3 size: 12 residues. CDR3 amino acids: CNVRPSNIEAFF. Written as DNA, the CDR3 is TGCAACGTTAGACCTTCAAACATTGAAGCTTTCTTT.

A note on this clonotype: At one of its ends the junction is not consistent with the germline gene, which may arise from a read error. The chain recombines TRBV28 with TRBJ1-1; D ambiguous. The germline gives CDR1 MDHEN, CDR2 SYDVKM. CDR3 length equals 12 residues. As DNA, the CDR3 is TGTGCCAGTAGGACTGAGAAGACTGAAGCTCTCTTT. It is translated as CASRTEKTEALF.

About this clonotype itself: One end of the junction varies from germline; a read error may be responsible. CDR3 loop: CASRRVATNGKLFF. The CDR3 bases are TGTGCCAGCCGGCGAGTAGCAACTAATGGAAAACTGTTTTTT. This rearrangement joins TRBV6-5 to TRBJ1-4; D not certain. This CDR3 contains 14 residues. Germline V lookup: CDR1 MNHEY, CDR2 SVGAGI.

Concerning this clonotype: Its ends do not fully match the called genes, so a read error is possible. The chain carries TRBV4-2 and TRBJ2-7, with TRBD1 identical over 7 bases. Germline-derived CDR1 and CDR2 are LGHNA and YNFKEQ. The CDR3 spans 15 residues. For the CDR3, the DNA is TGTACCAGTAGCCAACGGACAGGTAACTCCTACAAGCAGTACTTC. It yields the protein CTSSQRTGNSYKQYF.

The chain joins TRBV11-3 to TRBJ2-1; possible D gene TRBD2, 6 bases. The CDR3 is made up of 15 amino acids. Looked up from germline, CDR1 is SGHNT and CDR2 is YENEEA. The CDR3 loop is CVRSPLSSVISKQFF. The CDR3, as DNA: TGTGTCAGAAGCCCCCTGTCTAGCGTCATTTCTAAGCAGTTCTTC.

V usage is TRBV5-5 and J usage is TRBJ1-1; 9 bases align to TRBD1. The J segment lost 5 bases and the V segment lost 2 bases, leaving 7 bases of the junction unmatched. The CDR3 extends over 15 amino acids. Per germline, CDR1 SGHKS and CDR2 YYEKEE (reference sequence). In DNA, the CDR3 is TGTGCCAGCAGCTTATTCGGGACAGGGAGTACTGAAGCTTTCTTT. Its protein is CASSLFGTGSTEAFF.

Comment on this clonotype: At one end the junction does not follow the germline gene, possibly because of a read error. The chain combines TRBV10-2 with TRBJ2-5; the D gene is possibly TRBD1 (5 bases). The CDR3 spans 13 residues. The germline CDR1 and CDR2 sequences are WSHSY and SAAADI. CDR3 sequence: CASNDTRAETQCF. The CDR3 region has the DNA TGCGCCAGCAATGATACCAGGGCGGAGACCCAGTGCTTC.

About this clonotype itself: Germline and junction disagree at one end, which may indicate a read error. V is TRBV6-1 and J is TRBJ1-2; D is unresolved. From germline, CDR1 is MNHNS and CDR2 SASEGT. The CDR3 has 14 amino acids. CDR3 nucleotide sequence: TGTGCCAGCACCACGGTCCCTGGGAACTATGGATACACCTTC. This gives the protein CASTTVPGNYGYTF.

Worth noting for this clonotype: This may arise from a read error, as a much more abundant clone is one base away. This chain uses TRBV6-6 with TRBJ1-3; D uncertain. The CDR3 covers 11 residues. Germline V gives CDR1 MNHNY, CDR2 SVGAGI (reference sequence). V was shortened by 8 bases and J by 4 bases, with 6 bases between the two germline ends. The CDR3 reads CASGTGNTIYF. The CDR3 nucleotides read TGTGCCAGCGGTACGGGAAACACCATATATTTT.

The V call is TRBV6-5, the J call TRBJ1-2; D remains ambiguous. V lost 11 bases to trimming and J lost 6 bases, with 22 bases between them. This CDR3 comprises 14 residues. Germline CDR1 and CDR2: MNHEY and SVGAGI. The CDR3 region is CACCYSTQLDGYTF. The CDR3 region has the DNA TGTGCCTGCTGTTACTCGACGCAGCTAGATGGCTACACCTTC.

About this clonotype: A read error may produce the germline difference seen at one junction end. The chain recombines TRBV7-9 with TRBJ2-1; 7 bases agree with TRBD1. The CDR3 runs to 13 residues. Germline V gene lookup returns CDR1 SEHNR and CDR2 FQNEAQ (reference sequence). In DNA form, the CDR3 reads TGTACCAGCAGCTTAGAGACAGGGTTGGAGCAGTTCTTC. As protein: CTSSLETGLEQFF.

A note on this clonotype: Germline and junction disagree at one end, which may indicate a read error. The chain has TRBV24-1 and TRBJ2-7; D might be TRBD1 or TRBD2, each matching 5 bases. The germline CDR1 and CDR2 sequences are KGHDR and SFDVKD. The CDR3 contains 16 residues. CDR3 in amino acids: CATSDPGAGSSYELYF. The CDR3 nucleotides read TGTGCCACCAGTGACCCTGGGGCAGGGAGCTCCTACGAGCTGTACTTC.

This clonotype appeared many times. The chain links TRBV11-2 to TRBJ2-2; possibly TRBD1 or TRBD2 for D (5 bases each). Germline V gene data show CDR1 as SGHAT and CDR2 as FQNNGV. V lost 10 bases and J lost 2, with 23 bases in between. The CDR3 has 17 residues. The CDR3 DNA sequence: TGTGCCACCGGCCCGGGGCGGGCTGGGGAAAACACCGGGGAGCTGTTTTTT. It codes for CATGPGRAGENTGELFF.

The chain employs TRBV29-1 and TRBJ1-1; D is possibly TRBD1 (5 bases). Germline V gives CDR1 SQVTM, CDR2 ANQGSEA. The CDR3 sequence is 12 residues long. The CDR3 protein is CSVSKRRAEAFF. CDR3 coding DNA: TGCAGTGTCTCTAAGCGCAGGGCTGAAGCTTTCTTT.

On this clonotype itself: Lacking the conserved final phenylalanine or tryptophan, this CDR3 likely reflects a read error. The CDR3: CSVEEFLGGRQDTQYV. CDR3 DNA sequence: TGCAGCGTTGAGGAGTTTCTGGGGGGGAGACAAGATACGCAGTATGTT. J is TRBJ2-3 and V is TRBV29-1, with 7 bases aligning to TRBD2. This CDR3 is 16 amino acids long. The germline CDR1 and CDR2 sequences are SQVTM and ANQGSEA. Trimming took 3 bases from V and 5 from J; bases not matched to a gene: 14.

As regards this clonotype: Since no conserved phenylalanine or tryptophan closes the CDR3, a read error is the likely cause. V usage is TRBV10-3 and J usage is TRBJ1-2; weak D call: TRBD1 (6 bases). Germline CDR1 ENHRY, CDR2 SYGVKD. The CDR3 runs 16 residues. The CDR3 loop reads CTISESTGLSAYGYTI. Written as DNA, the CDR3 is TGTACCATCAGTGAGTCAACAGGGCTCTCAGCCTATGGCTACACCATC.